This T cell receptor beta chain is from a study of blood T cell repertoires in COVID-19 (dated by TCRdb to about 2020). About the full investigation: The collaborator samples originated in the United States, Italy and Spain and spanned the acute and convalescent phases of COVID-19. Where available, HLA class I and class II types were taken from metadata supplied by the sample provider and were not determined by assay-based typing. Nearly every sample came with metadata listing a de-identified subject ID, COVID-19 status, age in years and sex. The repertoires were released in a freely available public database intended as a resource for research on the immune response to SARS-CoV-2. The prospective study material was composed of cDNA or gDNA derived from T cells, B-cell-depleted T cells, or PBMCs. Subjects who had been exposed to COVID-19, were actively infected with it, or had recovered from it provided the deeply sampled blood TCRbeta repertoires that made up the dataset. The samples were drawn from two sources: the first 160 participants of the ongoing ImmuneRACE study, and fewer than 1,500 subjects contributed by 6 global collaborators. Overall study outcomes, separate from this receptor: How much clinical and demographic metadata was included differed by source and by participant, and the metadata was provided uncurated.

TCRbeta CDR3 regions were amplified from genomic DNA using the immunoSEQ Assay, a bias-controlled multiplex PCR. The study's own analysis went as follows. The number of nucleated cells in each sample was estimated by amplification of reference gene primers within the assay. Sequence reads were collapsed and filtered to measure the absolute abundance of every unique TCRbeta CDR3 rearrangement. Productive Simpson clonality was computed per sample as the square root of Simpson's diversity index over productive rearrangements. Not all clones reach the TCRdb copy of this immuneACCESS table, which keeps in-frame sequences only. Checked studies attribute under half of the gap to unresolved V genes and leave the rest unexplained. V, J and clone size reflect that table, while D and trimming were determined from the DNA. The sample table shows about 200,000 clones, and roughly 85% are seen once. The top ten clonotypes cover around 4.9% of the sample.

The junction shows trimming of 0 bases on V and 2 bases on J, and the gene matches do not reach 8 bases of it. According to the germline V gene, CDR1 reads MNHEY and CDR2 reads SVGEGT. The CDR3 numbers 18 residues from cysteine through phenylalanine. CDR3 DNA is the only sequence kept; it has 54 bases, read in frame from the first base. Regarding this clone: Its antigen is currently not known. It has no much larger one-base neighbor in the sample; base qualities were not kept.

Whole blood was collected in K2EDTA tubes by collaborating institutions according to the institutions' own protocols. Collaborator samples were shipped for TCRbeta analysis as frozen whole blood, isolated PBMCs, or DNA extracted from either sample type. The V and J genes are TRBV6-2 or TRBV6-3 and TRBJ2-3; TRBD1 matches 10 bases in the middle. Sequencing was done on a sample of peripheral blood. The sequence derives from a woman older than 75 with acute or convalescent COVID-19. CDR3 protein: CASSYSFRQGANTDTQYF. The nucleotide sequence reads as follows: TGTGCCAGCAGTTACTCATTCCGACAGGGGGCAAACACAGATACGCAGTATTTT.